The subject of this entry is one T cell receptor beta chain. Its target is unknown. This entry belongs to a study of cytomegalovirus exposure and HLA in healthy donors. General study findings and limits: According to reports, the classifier identified cytomegalovirus status with high specificity and sensitivity.

The donors were in the roughly 110-subject validation cohort; that cohort was separate from the roughly 680-subject first cohort. Data came from immunoSEQ multiplex PCR; TCRdb stores just in-frame clones and leaves some out. The sample holds around 160,000 clones; around four fifths are singletons and the top ten take 2% to 2.5%. V gave up 3 bases and J gave up 8 bases; unmatched junction bases: 13. The CDR3 sequence is 16 residues long. CDR1 and CDR2 (germline): SNHLY, FYNNEI. This sequence originates from a man younger than 45 in good health and CMV-seropositive. What was sequenced was PBMCs. The chain employs TRBV2 and TRBJ2-1, with 7 bases identical to TRBD2. CDR3 nucleotides: TGTGCCAGCAGTGAGATGGCTAGCGGATCCTGGGATGAGCAGTTCTTC. Protein: CASSEMASGSWDEQFF.